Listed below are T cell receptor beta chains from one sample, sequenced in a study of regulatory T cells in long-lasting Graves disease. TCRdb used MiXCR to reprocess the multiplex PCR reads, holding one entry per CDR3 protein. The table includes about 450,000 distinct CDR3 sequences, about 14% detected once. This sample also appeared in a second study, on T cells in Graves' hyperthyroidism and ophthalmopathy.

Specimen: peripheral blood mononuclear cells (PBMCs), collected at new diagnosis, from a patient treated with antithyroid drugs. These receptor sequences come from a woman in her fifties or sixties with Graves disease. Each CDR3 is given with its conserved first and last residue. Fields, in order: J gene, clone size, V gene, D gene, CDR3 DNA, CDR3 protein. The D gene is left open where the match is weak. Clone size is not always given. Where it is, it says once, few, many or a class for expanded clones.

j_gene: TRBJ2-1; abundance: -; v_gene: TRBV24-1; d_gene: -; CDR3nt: TGTGCCACCAGTGATGCGGGTCCGAGCTCCTACAATGAGCAGTTCTTC; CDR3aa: CATSDAGPSSYNEQFF
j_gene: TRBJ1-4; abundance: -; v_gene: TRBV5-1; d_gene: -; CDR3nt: TGCGCCAGCAGCTCCTCAGGATCCAATGAAAAACTGTTTTTT; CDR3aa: CASSSSGSNEKLFF
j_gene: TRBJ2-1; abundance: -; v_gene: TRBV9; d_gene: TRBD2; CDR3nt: TGTGCCAGCAGCGCTAGCGGGGAATCCTACAATGAGCAGTTCTTC; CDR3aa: CASSASGESYNEQFF
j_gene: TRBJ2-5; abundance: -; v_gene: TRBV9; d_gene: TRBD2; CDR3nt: TGTGCCAGCAGCGTGTCTCTAGCGGGAGGGCCCCAGTACTTC; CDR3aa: CASSVSLAGGPQYF
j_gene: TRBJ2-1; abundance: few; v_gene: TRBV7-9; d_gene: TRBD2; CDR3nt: TGTGCCAGCAGCTCGACAATCGGACTAGCGGGAAACAATGAGCAGTTCTTC; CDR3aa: CASSSTIGLAGNNEQFF
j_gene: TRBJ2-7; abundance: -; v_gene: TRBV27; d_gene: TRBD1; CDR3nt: TGTGCCAGCAGTTGGACAGGGGGTGGGTACTACGAGCAGTACTTC; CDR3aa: CASSWTGGGYYEQYF
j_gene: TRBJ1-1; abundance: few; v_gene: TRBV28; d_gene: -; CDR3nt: TGTGCCAGCAGTTCCCGGGCCGACCCCTTGAACACTGAAGCTTTCTTT; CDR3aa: CASSSRADPLNTEAFF
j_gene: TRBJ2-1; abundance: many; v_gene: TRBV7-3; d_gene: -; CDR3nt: TGTGCCAGCAGCTTAAACGGGCTTCACAATGAGCAGTTCTTC; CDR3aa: CASSLNGLHNEQFF
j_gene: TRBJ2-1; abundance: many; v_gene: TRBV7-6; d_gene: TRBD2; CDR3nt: TGTGCCAGCAGCTTAGTAGCGGGTGGGAGCTCCTACAATGAGCAGTTCTTC; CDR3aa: CASSLVAGGSSYNEQFF
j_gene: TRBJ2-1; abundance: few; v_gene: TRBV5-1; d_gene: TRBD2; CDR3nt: TGCGCCAGCAGGTTCAGGGCTAGCGGACTCGCTAGCTCCTACAATGAGCAGTTCTTC; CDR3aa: CASRFRASGLASSYNEQFF
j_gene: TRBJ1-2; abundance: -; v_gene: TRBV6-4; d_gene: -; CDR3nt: TGTGCCAGCAGTCCGGGACGGACGACTGATGGCTACACCTTC; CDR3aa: CASSPGRTTDGYTF
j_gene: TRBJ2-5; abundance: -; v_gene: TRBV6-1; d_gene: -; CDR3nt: TGTGCCAGCAGCTCCCCCGCCGGGGGAAAGGGGGAGACCCAGTACTTC; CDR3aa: CASSSPAGGKGETQYF
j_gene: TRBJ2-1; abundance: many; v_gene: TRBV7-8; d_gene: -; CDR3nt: TGTGCCAGCAGCTTAGCGGGTTACTCCTACAATGAGCAGTTCTTC; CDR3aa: CASSLAGYSYNEQFF
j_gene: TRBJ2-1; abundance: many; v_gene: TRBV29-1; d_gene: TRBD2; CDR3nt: TGCAGCGTTGATGTTCGGGAGGGCCGGTACAATGAGCAGTTCTTC; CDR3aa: CSVDVREGRYNEQFF
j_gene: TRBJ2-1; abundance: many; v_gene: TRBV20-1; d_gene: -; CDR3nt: TGCAGTGCTAGGATATTCCAGGAGCAGTTCTTC; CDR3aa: CSARIFQEQFF